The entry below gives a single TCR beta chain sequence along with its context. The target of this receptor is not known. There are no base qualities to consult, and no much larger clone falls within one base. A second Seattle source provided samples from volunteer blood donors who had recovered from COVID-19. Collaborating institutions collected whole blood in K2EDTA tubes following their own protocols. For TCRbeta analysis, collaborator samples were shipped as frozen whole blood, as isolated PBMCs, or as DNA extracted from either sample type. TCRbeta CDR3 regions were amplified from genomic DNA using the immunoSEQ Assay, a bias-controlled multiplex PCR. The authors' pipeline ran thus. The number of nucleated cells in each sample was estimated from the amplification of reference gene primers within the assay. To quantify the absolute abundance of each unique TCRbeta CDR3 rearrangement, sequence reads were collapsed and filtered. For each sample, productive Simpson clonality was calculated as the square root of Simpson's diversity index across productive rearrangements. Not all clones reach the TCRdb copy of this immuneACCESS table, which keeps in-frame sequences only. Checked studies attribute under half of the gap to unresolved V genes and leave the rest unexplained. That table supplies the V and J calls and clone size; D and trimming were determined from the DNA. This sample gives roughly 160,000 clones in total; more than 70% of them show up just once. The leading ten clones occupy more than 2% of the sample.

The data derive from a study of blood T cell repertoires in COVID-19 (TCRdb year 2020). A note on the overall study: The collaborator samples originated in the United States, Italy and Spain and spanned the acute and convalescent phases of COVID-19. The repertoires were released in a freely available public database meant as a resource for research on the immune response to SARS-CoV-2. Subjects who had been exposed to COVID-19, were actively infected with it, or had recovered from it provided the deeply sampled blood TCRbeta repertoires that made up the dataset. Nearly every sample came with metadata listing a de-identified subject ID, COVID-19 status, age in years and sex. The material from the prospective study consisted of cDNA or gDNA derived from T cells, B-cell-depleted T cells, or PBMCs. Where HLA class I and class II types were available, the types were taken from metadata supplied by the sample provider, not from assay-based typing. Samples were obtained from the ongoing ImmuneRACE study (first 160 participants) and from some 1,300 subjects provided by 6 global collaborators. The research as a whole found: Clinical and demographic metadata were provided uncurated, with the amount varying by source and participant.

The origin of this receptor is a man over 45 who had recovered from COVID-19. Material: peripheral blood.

The CDR3: CASSEAGWGMNTEAFF. The DNA reads as follows: TGTGCCAGCAGTGAGGCAGGCTGGGGCATGAACACTGAAGCTTTCTTT. The V gene is TRBV2 and the J gene is TRBJ1-1, and TRBD1 may be the D gene, going by 5 matching bases. From its cysteine to its phenylalanine, the CDR3 spans 16 amino acids. Only the CDR3 region is kept as DNA, spanning 48 bases read in frame from base 1. Reading the germline V gene gives CDR1 SNHLY and CDR2 FYNNEI. The V end loses 3 bases and the J end loses 0 bases, and a stretch of 14 bases separates them. Here the CDR3 is joined to the reference TRBV2 and TRBJ1-1 genes, and the full variable domain is: EPEVTQTPSHQVTQMGQEVILRCVPISNHLYFYWYRQILGQKVEFLVSFYNNEISEKSEIFDDQFSVERPDGSNFTLKIRSTKLEDSAMYFCASSEAGWGMNTEAFFGQGTRLTVV.